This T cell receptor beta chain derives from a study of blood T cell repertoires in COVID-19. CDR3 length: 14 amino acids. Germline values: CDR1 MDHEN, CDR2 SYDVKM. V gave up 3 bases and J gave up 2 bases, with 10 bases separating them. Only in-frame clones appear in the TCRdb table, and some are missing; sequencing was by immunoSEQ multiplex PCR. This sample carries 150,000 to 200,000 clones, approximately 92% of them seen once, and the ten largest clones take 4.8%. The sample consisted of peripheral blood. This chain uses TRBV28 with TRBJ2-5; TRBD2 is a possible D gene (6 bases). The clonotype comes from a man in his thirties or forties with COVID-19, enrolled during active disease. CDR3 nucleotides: TGTGCCAGCAGTTTGGGGGGAAGGCAAGAGACCCAGTACTTC. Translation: CASSLGGRQETQYF.